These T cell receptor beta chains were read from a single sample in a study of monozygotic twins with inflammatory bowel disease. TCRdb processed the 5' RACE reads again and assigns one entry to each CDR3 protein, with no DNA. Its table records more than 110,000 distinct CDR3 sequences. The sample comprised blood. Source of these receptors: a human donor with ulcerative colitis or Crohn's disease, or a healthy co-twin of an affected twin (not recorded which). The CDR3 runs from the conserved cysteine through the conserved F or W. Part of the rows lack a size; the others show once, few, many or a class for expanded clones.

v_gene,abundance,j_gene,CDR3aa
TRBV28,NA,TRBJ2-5,CASSFPGLAGETQYF
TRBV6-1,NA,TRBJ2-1,CASSEGLAGGPLYNEQFF
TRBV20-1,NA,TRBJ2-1,CSASGLAYNEQFF
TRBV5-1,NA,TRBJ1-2,CASSPGLLSYGYTF
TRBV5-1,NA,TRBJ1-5,CASSPEQGGSSNQPQHF
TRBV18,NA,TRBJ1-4,CASSPGTPRGTNEKLFF
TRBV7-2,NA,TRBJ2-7,CASSLRLVYNEQYF
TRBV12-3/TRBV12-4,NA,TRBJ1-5,CASSGAGLGQPQHF
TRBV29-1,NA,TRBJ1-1,CSVEGRARGEAFF
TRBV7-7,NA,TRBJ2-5,CASSWARGSQETQYF
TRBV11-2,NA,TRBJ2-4,CASSFPGLEAKNIQYF
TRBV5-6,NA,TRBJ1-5,CASSSLQGGRNQPQHF
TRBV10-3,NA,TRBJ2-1,CAIRTYRGKDNEQFF
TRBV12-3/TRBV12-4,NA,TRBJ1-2,CASSFRVDYGYTF
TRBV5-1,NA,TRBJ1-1,CASSLAVSANTEAFF
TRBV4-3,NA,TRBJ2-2,CASSQDVNTGELFF
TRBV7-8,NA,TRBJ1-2,CASSLRTQSNYGYTF
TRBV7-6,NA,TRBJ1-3,CASSLDRAYGNTIYF
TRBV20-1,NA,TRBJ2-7,CSASTSGRAEQYF
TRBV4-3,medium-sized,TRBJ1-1,CASSHLDTVTGGGTEAFF
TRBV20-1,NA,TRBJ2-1,CSAMTSGHNEQFF
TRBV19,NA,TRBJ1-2,CASSEVPASGYTF
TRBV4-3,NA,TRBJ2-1,CASSQDNILAGDYNEQFF
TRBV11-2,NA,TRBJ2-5,CASSQLGGRRGETQYF
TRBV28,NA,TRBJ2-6,CASLLSSGANVLTF
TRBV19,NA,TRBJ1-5,CASSIVGFTSRDSNQPQHF
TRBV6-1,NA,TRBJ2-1,CASSKGGRRLNNEQFF
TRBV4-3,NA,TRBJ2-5,CASSQDRFLGENGRQETQYF
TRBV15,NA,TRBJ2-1,CATSSRDPRMSELEF
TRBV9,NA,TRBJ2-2,CASSVAAGGSRTGELFF
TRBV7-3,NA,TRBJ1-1,CASSLTGTVTEAFF
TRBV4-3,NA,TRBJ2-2,CASSQDAGTNTGELFF
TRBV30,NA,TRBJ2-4,CAWSRPPGPIYF
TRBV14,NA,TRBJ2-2,CASSQDEDIFTGELFF
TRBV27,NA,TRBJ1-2,CASSSTDWPGSYTF
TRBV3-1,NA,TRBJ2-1,CASSQDGLGSGVYNEQFF
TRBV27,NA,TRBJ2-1,CASSPTGWGTGALGSYNEQFF
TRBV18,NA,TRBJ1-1,CASSPTGFTEAFF
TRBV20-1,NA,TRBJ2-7,CSGLNPASSYEQYF
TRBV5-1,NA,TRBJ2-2,CASRSTGFGDTGELFF
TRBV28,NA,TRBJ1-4,CASSLDRGREKLFF